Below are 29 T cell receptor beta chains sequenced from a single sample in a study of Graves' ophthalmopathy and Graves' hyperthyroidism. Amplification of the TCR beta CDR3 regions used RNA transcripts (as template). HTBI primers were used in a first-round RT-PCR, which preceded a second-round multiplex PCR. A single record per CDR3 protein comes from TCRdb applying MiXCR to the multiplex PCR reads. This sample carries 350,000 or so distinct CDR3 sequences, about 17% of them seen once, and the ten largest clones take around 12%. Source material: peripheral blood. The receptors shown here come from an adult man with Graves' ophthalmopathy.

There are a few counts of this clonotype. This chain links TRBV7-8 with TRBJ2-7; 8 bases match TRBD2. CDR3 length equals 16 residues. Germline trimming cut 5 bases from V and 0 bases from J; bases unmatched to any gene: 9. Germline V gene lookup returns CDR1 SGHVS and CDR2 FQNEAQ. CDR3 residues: CASSPRGGGSSYEQYF. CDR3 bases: TGTGCCAGCAGCCCCCGGGGGGGGGGGAGCTCCTACGAGCAGTACTTC. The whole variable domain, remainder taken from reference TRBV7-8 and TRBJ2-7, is GAGVSQSPRYKVAKRGQDVALRCDPISGHVSLFWYQQALGQGPEFLTYFQNEAQLDKSGLPSDRFFAERPEGSVSTLKIQRTQQEDSAVYLCASSPRGGGSSYEQYFGPGTRLTVT.

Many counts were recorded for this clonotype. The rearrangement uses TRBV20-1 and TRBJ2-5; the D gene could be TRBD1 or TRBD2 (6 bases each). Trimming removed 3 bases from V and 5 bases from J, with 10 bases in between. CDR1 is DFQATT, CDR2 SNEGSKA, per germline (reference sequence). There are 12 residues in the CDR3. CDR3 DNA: TGCAGTGCTAGCGGGGGCGGGGAGACCCAGTACTTC. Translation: CSASGGGETQYF.

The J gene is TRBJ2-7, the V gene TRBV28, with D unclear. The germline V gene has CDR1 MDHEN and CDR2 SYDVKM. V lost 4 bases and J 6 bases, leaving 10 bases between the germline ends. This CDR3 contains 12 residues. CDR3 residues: CASSYSIVEQYF. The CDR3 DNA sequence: TGTGCCAGCAGTTACTCCATTGTCGAGCAGTACTTC.

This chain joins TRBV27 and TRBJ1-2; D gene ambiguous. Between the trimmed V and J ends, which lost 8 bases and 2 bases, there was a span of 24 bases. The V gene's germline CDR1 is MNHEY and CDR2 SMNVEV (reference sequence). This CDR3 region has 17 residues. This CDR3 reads CASYSRWSTGRNYGYTF. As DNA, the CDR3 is TGTGCCAGCTATTCTAGATGGTCGACCGGGAGGAACTATGGCTACACCTTC.

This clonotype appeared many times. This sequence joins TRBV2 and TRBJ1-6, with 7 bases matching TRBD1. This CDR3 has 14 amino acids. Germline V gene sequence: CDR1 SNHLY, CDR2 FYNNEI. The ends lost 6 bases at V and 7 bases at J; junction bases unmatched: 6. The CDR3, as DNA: TGTGCCAGCAGGAAGGGGACAGTCAATTCACCCCTCCACTTT. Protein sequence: CASRKGTVNSPLHF.

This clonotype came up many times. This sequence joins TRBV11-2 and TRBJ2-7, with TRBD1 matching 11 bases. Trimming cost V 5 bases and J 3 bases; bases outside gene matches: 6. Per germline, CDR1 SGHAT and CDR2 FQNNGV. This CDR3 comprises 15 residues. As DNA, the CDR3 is TGTGCCAGCAGCCGGGGACAGGGGGGATTCTACGAGCAGTACTTC. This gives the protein CASSRGQGGFYEQYF.

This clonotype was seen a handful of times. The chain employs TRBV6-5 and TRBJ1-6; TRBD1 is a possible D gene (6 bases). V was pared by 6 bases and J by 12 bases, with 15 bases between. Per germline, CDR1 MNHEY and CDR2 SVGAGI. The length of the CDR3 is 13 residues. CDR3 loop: CASSLGPQGPLHF. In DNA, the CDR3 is TGTGCCAGCAGCCTTGGGCCACAGGGACCCCTCCACTTT.

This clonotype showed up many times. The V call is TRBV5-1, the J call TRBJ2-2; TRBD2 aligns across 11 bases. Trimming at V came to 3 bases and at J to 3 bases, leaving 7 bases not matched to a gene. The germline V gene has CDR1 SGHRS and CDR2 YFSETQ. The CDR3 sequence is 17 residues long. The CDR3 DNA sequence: TGCGCCAGCAGCTGGAGCCTTAGCGGGGGGGACACCGGGGAGCTGTTTTTT. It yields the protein CASSWSLSGGDTGELFF.

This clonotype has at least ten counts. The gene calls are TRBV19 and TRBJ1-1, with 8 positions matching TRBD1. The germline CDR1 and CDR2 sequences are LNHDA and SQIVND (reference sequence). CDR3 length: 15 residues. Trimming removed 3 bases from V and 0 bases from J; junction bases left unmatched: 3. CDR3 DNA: TGTGCCAGTAGTATCGGACAGGGAATGAACACTGAAGCTTTCTTT. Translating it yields CASSIGQGMNTEAFF. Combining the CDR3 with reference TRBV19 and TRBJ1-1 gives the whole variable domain DGGITQSPKYLFRKEGQNVTLSCEQNLNHDAMYWYRQDPGQGLRLIYYSQIVNDFQKGDIAEGYSVSREKKESFPLTVTSAQKNPTAFYLCASSIGQGMNTEAFFGQGTRLTVV.

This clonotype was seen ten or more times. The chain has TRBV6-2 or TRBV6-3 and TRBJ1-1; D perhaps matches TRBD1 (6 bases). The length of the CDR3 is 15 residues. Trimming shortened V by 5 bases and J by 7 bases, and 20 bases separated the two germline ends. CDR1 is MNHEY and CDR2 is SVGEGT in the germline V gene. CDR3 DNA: TGTGCCAGCAGTCCTCACGCTCAGGGGTGGGATGAAGCTTTCTTT. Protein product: CASSPHAQGWDEAFF.

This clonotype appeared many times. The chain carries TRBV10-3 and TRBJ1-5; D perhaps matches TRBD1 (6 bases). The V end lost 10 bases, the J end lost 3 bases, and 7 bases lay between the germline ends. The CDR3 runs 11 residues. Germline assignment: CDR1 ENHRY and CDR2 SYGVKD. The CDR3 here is CATGANQPQHF. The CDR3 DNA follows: TGTGCCACGGGGGCCAATCAGCCCCAGCATTTT.

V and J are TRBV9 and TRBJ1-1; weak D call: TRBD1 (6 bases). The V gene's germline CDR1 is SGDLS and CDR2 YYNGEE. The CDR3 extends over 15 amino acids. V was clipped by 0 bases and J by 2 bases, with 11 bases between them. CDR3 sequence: CASSVGDNSNTEAFF. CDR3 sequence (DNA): TGTGCCAGCAGCGTAGGGGACAATAGTAACACTGAAGCTTTCTTT.

CDR3 loop: CAWSQGREWGYTF. The DNA for the CDR3 is TGTGCCTGGAGTCAGGGTAGAGAATGGGGCTACACCTTC. The chain has TRBV30 and TRBJ1-2; tentatively, D is TRBD1 (5 bases). CDR3 length: 13 residues. V was shortened by 2 bases and J by 8 bases, with 15 bases between the two germline ends. Germline V gives CDR1 GTSNPN, CDR2 SVGIG (reference sequence).

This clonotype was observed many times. CDR3 region: CASSQLQAYEQYF. CDR3 nucleotide sequence: TGTGCCAGCAGCCAACTCCAAGCCTACGAGCAGTACTTC. This chain uses TRBV4-2 with TRBJ2-7; no reliable D call. The CDR3 has 13 residues. Trimming stripped 2 bases from V and 2 bases from J, with 7 bases between. Germline V lookup: CDR1 LGHNA, CDR2 YNFKEQ.

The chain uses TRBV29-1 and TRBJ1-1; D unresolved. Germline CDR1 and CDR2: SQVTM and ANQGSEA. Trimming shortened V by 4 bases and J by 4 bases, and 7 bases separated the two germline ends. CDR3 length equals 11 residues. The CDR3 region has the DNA TGCAGCGTTGCGGACCGCACTGAAGCTTTCTTT. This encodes CSVADRTEAFF.

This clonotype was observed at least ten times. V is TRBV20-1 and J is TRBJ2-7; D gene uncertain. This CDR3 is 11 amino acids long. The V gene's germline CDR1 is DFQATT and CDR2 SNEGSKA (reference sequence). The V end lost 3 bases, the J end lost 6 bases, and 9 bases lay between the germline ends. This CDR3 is CSASILTEQYF. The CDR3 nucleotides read TGCAGTGCTAGTATACTCACCGAGCAGTACTTC.

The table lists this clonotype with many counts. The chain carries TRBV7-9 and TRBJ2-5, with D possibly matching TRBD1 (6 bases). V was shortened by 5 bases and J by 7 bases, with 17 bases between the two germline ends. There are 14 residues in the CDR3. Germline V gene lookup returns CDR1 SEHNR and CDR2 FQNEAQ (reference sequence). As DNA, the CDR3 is TGTGCCAGCAGCCCTACGACAGGAGGAGGGACCCAGTACTTC. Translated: CASSPTTGGGTQYF.

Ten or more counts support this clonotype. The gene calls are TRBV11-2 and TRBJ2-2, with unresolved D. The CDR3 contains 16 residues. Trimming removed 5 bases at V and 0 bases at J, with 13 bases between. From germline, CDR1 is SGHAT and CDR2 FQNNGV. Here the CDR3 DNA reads TGTGCCAGCAGCCCTCTGGAGACTCCGAACACCGGGGAGCTGTTTTTT. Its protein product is CASSPLETPNTGELFF. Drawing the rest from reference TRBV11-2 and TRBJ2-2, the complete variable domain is EAGVAQSPRYKIIEKRQSVAFWCNPISGHATLYWYQQILGQGPKLLIQFQNNGVVDDSQLPKDRFSAERLKGVDSTLKIQPAKLEDSAVYLCASSPLETPNTGELFFGEGSRLTVL.

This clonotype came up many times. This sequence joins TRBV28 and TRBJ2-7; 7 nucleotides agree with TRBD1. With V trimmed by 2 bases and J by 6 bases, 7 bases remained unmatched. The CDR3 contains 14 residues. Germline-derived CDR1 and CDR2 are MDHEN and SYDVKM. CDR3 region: CASSLPERDSEQYF. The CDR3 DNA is TGTGCCAGCAGTTTACCCGAACGGGACAGCGAGCAGTACTTC.

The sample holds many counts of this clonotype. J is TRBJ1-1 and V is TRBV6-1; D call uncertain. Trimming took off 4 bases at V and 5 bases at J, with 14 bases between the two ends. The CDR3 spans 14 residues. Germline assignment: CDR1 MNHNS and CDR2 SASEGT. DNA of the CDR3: TGTGCCAGCAGTGCCCAGATGGGGAATACTGAAGCTTTCTTT. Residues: CASSAQMGNTEAFF.

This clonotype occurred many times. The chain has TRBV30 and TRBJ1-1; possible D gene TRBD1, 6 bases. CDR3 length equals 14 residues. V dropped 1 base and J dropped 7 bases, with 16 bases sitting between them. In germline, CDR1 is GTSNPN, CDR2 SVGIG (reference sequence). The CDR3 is CAWSEGGGKIEAFF. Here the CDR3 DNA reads TGTGCCTGGAGTGAAGGGGGGGGGAAAATTGAAGCTTTCTTT.

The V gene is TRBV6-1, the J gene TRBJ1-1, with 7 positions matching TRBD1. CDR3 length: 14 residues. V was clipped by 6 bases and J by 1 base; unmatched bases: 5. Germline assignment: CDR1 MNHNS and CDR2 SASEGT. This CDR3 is CASRQTGKNTEAFF. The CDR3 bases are TGTGCCAGCAGGCAGACAGGGAAGAACACTGAAGCTTTCTTT.

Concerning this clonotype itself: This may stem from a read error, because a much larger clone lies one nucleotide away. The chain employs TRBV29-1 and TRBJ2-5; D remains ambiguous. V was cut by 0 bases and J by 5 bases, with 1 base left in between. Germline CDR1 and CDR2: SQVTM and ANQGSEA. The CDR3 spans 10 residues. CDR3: CSVEEETQYF. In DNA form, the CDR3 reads TGCAGCGTTGAAGAGGAGACCCAGTACTTC.

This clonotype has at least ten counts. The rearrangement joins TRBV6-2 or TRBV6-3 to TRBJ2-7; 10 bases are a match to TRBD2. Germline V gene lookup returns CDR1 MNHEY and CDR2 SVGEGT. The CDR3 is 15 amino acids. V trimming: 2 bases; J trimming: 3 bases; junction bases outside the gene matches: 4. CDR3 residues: CASSYRTSGHYEQYF. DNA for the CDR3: TGTGCCAGCAGTTACCGGACTAGCGGCCACTACGAGCAGTACTTC.

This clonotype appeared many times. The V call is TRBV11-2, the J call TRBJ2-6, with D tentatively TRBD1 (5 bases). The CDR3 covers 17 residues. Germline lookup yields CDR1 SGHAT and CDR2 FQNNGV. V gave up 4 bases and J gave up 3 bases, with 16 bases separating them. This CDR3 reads CASSSVRVPNGANVLTF. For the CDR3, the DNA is TGTGCCAGCAGCTCAGTCAGGGTCCCGAATGGGGCCAACGTCCTGACTTTC.

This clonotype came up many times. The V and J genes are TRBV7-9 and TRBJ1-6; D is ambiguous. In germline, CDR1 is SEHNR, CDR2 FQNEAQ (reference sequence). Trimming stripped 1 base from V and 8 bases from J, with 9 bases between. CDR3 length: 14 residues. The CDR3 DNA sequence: TGTGCCAGCAGCTTAGAAGCAGTTGATTCACCCCTCCACTTT. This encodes CASSLEAVDSPLHF.

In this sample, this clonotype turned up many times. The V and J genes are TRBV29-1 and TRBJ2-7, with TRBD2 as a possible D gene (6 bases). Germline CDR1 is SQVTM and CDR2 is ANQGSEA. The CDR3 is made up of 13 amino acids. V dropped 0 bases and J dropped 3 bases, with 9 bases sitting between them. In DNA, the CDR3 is TGCAGCGTTGAAGATCAGGAGGGCTACGAGCAGTACTTC. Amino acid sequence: CSVEDQEGYEQYF.

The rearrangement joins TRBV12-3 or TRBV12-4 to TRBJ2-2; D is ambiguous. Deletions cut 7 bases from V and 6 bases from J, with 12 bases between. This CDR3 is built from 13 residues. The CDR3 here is CASKSNGAGELFF. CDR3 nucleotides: TGTGCCAGCAAATCAAACGGCGCCGGGGAGCTGTTTTTT.

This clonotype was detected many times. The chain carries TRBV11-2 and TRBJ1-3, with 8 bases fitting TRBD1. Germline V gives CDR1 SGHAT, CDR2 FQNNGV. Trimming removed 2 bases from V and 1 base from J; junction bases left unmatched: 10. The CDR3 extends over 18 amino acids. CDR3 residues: CASSLFAGTGGSGNTIYF. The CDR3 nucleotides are TGTGCCAGCAGCTTATTCGCCGGTACAGGGGGTTCTGGAAACACCATATATTTT. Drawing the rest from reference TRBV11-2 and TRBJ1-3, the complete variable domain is EAGVAQSPRYKIIEKRQSVAFWCNPISGHATLYWYQQILGQGPKLLIQFQNNGVVDDSQLPKDRFSAERLKGVDSTLKIQPAKLEDSAVYLCASSLFAGTGGSGNTIYFGEGSWLTVV.